This TCR beta chain was obtained from a study of cytomegalovirus exposure and HLA in healthy donors. Study findings and constraints: A later analysis reportedly found fewer N-insertions in an Asian-associated ancestry cluster than the roughly 670-donor mean.

As concerns this clone: Antigen specificity is unknown.

Per the germline V gene, CDR1 is SGHDT and CDR2 is YYEEEE. The CDR3 extends over 14 amino acids. Trimming took 0 bases from V and 4 from J; bases not matched to a gene: 0. PCR primers comprised 60 Vbeta and 13 Jbeta primers. TCRdb keeps only in-frame clones here, not all; method: immunoSEQ multiplex PCR. The table shows fewer than 110,000 clones, with roughly 80% occurring only once. What was sequenced was PBMCs. The clonotype was recovered from a man aged 30-40 years in good health and CMV-seronegative. The chain recombines TRBV5-6 with TRBJ2-3; TRBD2 aligns across 9 bases. CDR3 residues: CASSLGTSADTQYF. In DNA form, the CDR3 reads TGTGCCAGCAGCTTGGGGACTAGCGCAGATACGCAGTATTTT.